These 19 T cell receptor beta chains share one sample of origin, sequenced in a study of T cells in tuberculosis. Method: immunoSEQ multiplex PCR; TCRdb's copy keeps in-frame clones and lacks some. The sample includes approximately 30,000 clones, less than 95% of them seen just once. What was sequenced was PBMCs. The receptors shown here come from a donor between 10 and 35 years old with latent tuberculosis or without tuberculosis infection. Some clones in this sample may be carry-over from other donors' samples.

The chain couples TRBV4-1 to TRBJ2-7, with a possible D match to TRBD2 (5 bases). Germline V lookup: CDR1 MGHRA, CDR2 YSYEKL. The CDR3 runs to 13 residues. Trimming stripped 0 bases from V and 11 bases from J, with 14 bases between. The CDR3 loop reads CASSQERTTNEYF. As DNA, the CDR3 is TGCGCCAGCAGCCAAGAAAGGACGACTAATGAGTACTTC.

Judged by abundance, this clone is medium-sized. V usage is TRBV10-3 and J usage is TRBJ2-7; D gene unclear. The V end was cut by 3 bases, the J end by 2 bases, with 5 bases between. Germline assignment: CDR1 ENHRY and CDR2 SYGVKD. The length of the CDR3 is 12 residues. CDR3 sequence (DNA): TGTGCCATCAGTGACCTAGCCTACGAGCAGTACTTC. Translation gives CAISDLAYEQYF.

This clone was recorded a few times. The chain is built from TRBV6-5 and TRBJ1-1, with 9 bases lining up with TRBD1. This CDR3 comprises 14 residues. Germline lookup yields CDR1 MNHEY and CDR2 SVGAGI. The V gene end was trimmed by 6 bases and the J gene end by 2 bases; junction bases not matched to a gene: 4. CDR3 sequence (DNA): TGTGCCAGCAGGAACAGGGGGCATAACACTGAAGCTTTCTTT. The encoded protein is CASRNRGHNTEAFF.

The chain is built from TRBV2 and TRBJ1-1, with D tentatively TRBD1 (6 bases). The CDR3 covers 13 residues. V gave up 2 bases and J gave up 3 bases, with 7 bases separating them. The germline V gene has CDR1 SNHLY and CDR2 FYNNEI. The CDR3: CASSEYRDTEAFF. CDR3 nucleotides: TGTGCCAGCAGTGAATACAGGGACACTGAAGCTTTCTTT.

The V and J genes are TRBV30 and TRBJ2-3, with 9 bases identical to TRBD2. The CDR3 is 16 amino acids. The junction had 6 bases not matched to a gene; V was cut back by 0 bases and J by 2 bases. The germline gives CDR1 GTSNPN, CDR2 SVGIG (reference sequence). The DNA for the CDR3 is TGTGCCTGGAGTGTTGGAATAGCGGGGGACACAGATACGCAGTATTTT. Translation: CAWSVGIAGDTDTQYF.

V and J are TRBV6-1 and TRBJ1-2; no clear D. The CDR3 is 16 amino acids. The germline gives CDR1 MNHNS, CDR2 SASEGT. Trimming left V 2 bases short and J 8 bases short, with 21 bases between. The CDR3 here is CASSEFQVNLPDGYTF. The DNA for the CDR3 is TGTGCCAGCAGTGAATTTCAGGTTAACCTTCCCGACGGCTACACCTTC.

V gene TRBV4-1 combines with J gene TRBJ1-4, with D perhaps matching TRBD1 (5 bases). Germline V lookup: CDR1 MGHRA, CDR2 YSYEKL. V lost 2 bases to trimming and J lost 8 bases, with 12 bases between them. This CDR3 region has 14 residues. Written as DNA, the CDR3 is TGCGCCAGCAGCCAAATAGGCCAGGGCGAAAAACTGTTTTTT. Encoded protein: CASSQIGQGEKLFF.

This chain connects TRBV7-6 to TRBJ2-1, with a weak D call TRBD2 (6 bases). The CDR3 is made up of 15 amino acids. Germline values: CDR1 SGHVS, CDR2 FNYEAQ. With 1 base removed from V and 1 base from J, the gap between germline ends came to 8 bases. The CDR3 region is CASSLGDSSYNEQFF. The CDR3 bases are TGTGCCAGCAGCTTAGGGGACTCTTCCTACAATGAGCAGTTCTTC.

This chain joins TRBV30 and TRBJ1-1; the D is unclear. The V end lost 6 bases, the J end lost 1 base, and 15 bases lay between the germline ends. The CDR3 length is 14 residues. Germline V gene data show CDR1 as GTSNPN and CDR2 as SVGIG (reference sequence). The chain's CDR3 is CACGVEDGNTEAFF. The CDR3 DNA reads TGTGCCTGTGGGGTGGAGGACGGGAACACTGAAGCTTTCTTT.

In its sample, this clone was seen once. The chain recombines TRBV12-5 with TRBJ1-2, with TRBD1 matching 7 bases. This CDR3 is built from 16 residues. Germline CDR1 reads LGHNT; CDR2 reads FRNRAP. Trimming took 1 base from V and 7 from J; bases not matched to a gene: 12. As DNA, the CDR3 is TGTGCTAGTGGTTTGGACCTACAGGGGCTGGTACGTGGCTACACCTTC. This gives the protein CASGLDLQGLVRGYTF.

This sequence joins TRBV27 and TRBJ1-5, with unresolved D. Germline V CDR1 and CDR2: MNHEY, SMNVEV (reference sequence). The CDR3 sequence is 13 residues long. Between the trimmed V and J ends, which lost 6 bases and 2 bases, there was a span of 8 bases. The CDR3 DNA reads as TGTGCCAGCAGACGTCAGGGCAATCAGCCCCAGCATTTT. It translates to CASRRQGNQPQHF.

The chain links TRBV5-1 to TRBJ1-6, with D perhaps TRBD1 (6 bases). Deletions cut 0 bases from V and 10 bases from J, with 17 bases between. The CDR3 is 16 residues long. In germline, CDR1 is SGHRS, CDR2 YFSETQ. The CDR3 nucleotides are TGCGCCAGCAGCTTGGCCATCACAGGGAGAGACTCACCCCTCCACTTT. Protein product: CASSLAITGRDSPLHF.

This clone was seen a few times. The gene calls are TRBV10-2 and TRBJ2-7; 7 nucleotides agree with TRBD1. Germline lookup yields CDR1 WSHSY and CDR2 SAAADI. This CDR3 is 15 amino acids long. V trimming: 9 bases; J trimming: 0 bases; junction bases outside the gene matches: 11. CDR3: CASEGPDRSSYEQYF. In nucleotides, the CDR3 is TGCGCCAGTGAAGGCCCGGACAGGAGCTCCTACGAGCAGTACTTC.

The CDR3 coding sequence is TGTGCCAGCAGCTCCGACAGATTAGGCGAGCAGTACTTC. It translates to CASSSDRLGEQYF. V usage is TRBV14 and J usage is TRBJ2-7, with D possibly matching TRBD1 (5 bases). Trimming shortened V by 5 bases and J by 6 bases, and 14 bases separated the two germline ends. Germline CDR1 reads SGHDN; CDR2 reads FVKESK. The CDR3 is made up of 13 amino acids.

The CDR3 DNA reads TGCGCCAGCAGTGGAGGTCCTCGGGACAAGGACACAGATACGCAGTATTTT. It yields the protein CASSGGPRDKDTDTQYF. This sequence joins TRBV10-1 and TRBJ2-3; D may be TRBD1 (6 bases). V was clipped by 4 bases and J by 2 bases, with 19 bases between them. This CDR3 comprises 17 residues. The germline V gene encodes CDR1 WNHNN and CDR2 SYGVQD (reference sequence).

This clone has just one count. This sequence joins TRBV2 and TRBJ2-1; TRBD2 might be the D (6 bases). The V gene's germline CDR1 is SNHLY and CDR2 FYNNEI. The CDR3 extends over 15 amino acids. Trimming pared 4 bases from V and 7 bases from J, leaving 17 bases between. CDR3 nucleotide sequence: TGTGCCAGCAGTGGGAGCACGGGAGTGGGAAATGAGCAGTTCTTC. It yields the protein CASSGSTGVGNEQFF. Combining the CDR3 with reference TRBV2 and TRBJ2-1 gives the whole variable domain EPEVTQTPSHQVTQMGQEVILRCVPISNHLYFYWYRQILGQKVEFLVSFYNNEISEKSEIFDDQFSVERPDGSNFTLKIRSTKLEDSAMYFCASSGSTGVGNEQFFGPGTRLTVL.

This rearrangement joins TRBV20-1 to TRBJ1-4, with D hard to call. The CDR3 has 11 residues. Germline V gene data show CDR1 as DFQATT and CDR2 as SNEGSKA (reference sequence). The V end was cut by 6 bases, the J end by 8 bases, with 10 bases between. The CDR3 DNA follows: TGCAGTGCCGCGTCGGGAGAAAAACTGTTTTTT. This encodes CSAASGEKLFF.

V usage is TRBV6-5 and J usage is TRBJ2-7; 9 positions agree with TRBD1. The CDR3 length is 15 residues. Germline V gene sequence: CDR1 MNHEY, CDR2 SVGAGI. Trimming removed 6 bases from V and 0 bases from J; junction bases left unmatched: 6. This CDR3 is CASRPGQGSSYEQYF. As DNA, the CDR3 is TGTGCCAGCAGGCCCGGACAGGGGAGCTCCTACGAGCAGTACTTC.

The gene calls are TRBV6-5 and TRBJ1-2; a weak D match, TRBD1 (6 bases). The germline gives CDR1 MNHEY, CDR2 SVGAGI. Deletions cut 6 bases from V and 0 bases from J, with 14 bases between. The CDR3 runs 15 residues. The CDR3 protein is CASRDPRGSNYGYTF. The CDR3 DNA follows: TGTGCCAGCAGGGACCCGAGGGGGTCTAACTATGGCTACACCTTC.